This T cell receptor (beta chain) was found in a study of blood T cell repertoires in COVID-19. Overall study: T cells, B-cell-depleted T cells, or PBMCs supplied cDNA or gDNA.

Trimming left V 7 bases short and J 2 bases short, with 13 bases between. Per the germline V gene, CDR1 is MNHEY and CDR2 is SVGAGI. The CDR3 has 14 residues. Original processing methods: Reference gene primers were amplified, and this amplification served to estimate nucleated cell counts. The data were produced by immunoSEQ multiplex PCR, yet TCRdb's version contains in-frame clones alone and is incomplete. That table is the source of V, J and clone size, and D and trimming were worked out from the DNA. The table lists roughly 280,000 clones, around nine tenths of them singletons. Sequenced sample: peripheral blood. The receptor was isolated from a woman under 40 with COVID-19, enrolled during active disease. This chain uses TRBV6-5 with TRBJ2-3; D is unresolved. The CDR3 region has the DNA TGTGCCAGCACAGCGACGGATTTCACAGATACGCAGTATTTT. Amino acid sequence: CASTATDFTDTQYF.